This TCR beta chain came from a study of shared clonotypes between healthy human individuals. Across the study: Donors were two women and a few men aged 18 to 49. Study-level findings and limits: Despite large depth, sorted-subset datasets appeared incompletely sequenced.

About this clone: Its antigen is unknown.

Sorted-subset replicate PCRs used approximately 180 ng of genomic DNA. This amount corresponded to 30,000 to 35,000 T cell genomes. The data were produced by immunoSEQ multiplex PCR, yet TCRdb's version contains in-frame clones alone and is incomplete. Among fewer than 1 million clones listed, about 96% were seen once. The germline V gene has CDR1 WSHSY and CDR2 SAAADI. The CDR3 totals 12 residues. V lost 3 bases and J lost 5, with 7 bases in between. Cells designated naive CD8 were CD45RO-negative and were positively selected for CCR7, with terminally differentiated effector memory CD45RA+ cells excluded. The donors were adults (healthy and HIV-negative) with no recent acute infections or vaccinations.

The sample consisted of naive CD8+ T cells sorted from blood. This sequence was found in a man in his thirties or forties in good health. This chain connects TRBV10-2 to TRBJ1-1; possibly TRBD1 for D (5 bases). Here the CDR3 DNA reads TGCGCCAGCAGTGAATGGGGGACTGAAGCTTTCTTT. It is translated as CASSEWGTEAFF.